These T cell receptor beta chains were read from a single sample in a study of post-analysis software for immune sequencing data. TCRdb redid the calling of the PCR reads with MiXCR, one entry per CDR3 protein. This sample has hundreds of thousands of distinct CDR3 sequences, with about 32% found just once. The sequenced material came from blood. These receptors were collected from a girl between 5 and 17 years old with multiple sclerosis. Both conserved end residues are part of each CDR3. The order of the fields is V gene, D gene, clone size, J gene, CDR3 protein. D genes are given only for firm matches. Expanded clones get a size class; other rows say once, few or many, or leave the size out.

TRBV20-1,.,.,TRBJ2-7,CSAGVPASAHYEQYF
TRBV20-1,.,.,TRBJ1-2,CSARDRGRYGYTF
TRBV12-3/TRBV12-4,.,few,TRBJ1-1,CASAPRGGTEAFF
TRBV7-2,.,.,TRBJ1-5,CASSPQRGPGQPQHF
TRBV3-1,TRBD1,many,TRBJ1-5,CASSQTGQPQHF
TRBV7-2,.,many,TRBJ2-1,CASSRTLDSKQFF
TRBV7-2,TRBD2,once,TRBJ2-1,CVSSLEAGVHNEQFF
TRBV4-3,TRBD2,.,TRBJ2-7,CASSRGLAGRYNEQYF
TRBV10-3,TRBD2,few,TRBJ2-3,CAIRPGLAGDTQYF
TRBV4-3,.,.,TRBJ1-3,CASSQEWGSGNTIYF
TRBV27,.,few,TRBJ2-5,CASRSRGKTQYF
TRBV20-1,.,few,TRBJ2-1,CSARDLTTNYNEQFF
TRBV6-1,.,.,TRBJ2-6,CASRRTSSQLADNVLTF
TRBV11-2,TRBD1,.,TRBJ1-4,CASTPQGATNEKLFF
TRBV7-2,TRBD2,.,TRBJ2-1,CASRASGGWNEQFF
TRBV12-3/TRBV12-4,TRBD1,.,TRBJ2-7,CASSFARTGDYEQYF
TRBV29-1,.,few,TRBJ1-3,CSALGQQLGNTIYF
TRBV3-1,.,few,TRBJ2-6,CASSPQGRGSGANVLTF
TRBV2,.,few,TRBJ2-1,CASSEGYNEQFF
TRBV11-2,.,.,TRBJ2-5,CASSFWLGEKETQYF
TRBV29-1,.,.,TRBJ1-5,CSVARENQPQHF
TRBV28,TRBD2,.,.,CASSFGGAWYEQYF
TRBV6-2/TRBV6-3,.,few,TRBJ1-6,CASIGPSSYNSPLHF
TRBV20-1,TRBD1,.,TRBJ2-7,CSAAHSDRYGEQYF
TRBV7-2,.,.,TRBJ2-5,CASSFWAETQYF
TRBV29-1,TRBD2,many,TRBJ2-7,CSVVLAGAGEQYF
TRBV20-1,TRBD1,few,TRBJ1-4,CSASAATGDEKLFF
TRBV7-2,.,.,TRBJ1-2,CASSPVGGYGYTF
TRBV15,TRBD2,.,TRBJ2-1,CATSRGGGNNEQFF
TRBV10-3,.,.,TRBJ2-5,CAISESGWDDTYF
TRBV5-1,.,few,TRBJ2-1,CASSFLNFGGKQFF
TRBV6-6,.,few,TRBJ1-6,CASGRGGRYYNSPLHF
TRBV5-1,.,.,TRBJ2-7,CASSLQSGTYEQYF
TRBV7-2,.,few,TRBJ2-5,CASSEGLGTQYF
TRBV6-2/TRBV6-3,.,.,TRBJ2-6,CASRGSTGSGANVLTF
TRBV7-2,.,.,TRBJ2-4,CASSLGAPRTGYF
TRBV20-1,.,.,TRBJ2-5,CSAPTHAATQETRYF
TRBV15,TRBD1,.,TRBJ1-5,CATTARGSNQPQHF
TRBV6-2/TRBV6-3,.,.,TRBJ1-5,CASSYSGGLGNQPQHF
TRBV5-6,.,.,TRBJ2-2,CASRAFGGTGERFF
TRBV7-9,.,once,TRBJ1-1,CASSLAGDIWGGTEAFF
TRBV29-1,TRBD2,few,TRBJ2-1,CSLKGASGAEYNEQFF
TRBV9,.,.,TRBJ1-1,CASSVVGGLNTEAFF
TRBV9,.,once,TRBJ2-2,CASSVGGLANTGERFF